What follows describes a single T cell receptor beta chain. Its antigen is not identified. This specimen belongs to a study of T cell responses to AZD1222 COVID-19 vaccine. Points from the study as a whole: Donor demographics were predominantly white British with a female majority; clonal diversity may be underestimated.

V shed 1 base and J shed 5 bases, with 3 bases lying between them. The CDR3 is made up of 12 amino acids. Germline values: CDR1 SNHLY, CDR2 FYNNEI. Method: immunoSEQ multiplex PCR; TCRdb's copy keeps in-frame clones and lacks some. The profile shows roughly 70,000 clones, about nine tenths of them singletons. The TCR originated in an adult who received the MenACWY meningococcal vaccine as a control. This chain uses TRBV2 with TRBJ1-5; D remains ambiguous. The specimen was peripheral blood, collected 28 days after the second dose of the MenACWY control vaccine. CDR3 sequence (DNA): TGTGCCAGCAGTGAAGGGGATCAGCCCCAGCATTTT. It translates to CASSEGDQPQHF.